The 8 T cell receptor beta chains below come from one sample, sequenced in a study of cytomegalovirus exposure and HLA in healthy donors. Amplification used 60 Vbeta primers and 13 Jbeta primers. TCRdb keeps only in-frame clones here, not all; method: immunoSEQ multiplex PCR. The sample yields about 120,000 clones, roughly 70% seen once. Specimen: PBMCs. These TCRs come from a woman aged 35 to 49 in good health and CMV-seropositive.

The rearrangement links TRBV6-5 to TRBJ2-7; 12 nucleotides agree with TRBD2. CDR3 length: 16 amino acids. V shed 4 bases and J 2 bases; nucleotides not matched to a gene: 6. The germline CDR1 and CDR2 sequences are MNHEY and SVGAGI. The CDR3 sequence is CASSLGTSGPTYEQYF. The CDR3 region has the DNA TGTGCCAGCAGTTTGGGGACTAGCGGGCCCACCTACGAGCAGTACTTC.

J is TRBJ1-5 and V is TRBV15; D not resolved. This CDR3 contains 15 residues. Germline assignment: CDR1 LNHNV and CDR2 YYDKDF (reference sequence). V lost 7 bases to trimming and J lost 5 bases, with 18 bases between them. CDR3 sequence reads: CATTSRGQAHQPQHF. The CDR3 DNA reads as TGTGCCACCACCAGTCGCGGGCAAGCACATCAGCCCCAGCATTTT.

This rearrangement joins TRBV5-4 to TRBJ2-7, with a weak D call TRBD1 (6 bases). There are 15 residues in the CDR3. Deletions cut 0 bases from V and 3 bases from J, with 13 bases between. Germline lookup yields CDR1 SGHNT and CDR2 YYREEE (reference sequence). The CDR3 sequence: CASSLASDSRYEQYF. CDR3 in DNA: TGTGCCAGCAGCTTGGCCTCGGACAGTCGCTACGAGCAGTACTTC.

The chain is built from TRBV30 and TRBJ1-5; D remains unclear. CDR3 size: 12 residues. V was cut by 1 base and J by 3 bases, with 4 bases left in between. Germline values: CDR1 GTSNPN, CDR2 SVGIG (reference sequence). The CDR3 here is CAWSGANQPQHF. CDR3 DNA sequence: TGTGCCTGGAGTGGGGCCAATCAGCCCCAGCATTTT.

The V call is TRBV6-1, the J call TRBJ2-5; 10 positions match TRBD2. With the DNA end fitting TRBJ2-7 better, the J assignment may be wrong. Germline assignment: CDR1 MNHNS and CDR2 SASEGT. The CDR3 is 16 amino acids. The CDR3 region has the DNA TGTGCCAGCAGTGAAGTAATCACTAGCGGGACGTACGAGCAGTACTTC. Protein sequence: CASSEVITSGTYEQYF.

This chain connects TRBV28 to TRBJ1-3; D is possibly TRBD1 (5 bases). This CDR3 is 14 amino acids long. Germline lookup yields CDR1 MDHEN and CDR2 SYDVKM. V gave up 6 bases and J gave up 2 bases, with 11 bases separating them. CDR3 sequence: CASRTAGTGNTIYF. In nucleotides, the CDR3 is TGTGCCAGCAGAACCGCAGGGACTGGAAACACCATATATTTT.

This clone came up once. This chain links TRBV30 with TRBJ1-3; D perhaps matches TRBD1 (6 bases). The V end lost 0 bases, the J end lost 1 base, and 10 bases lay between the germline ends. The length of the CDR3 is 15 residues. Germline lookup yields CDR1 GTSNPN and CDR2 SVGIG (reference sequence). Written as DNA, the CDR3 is TGTGCCTGGAGTGTCCCTACAGGGTCTGGAAACACCATATATTTT. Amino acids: CAWSVPTGSGNTIYF.

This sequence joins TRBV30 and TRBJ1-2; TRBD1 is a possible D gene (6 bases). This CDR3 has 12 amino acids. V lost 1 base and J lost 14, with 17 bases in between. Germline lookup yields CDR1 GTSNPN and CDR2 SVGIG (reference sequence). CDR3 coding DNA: TGTGCCTGGAGTGCCCCCGGGGGGGGCGCGACCTTC. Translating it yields CAWSAPGGGATF. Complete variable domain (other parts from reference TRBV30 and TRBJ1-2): SQTIHQWPATLVQPVGSPLSLECTVEGTSNPNLYWYRQAAGRGLQLLFYSVGIGQISSEVPQNLSASRPQDRQFILSSKKLLLSDSGFYLCAWSAPGGGATFGSGTRLTVV.